Following are 13 T cell receptor beta chains from one sample sequenced in a study of Graves' ophthalmopathy and Graves' hyperthyroidism. TCR beta CDR3 regions were amplified from RNA transcripts. RT-PCR was first run with HTBI primers, then multiplex PCR in a second round. TCRdb re-derived calls from the multiplex PCR reads in MiXCR, one entry per CDR3 protein. There are around 1.1 million distinct CDR3 sequences in the sample; around a third occur only once, and 8.5% to 14% lies in the top ten. The specimen was peripheral blood or thyroid tissue (not recorded which). These receptors came from an adult man with Graves' hyperthyroidism.

This clonotype was seen at least ten times. V gene TRBV29-1 combines with J gene TRBJ1-4; possibly TRBD1 for D (5 bases). The CDR3 totals 16 residues. V was cut by 6 bases and J by 0 bases, with 17 bases left in between. Germline-derived CDR1 and CDR2 are SQVTM and ANQGSEA. CDR3 sequence (DNA): TGCAGCGTCGGGAACAGCGGGGGACCAACTAATGAAAAACTGTTTTTT. This translates into CSVGNSGGPTNEKLFF.

The chain employs TRBV20-1 and TRBJ2-7, with 8 nucleotides matching TRBD2. J was trimmed by 0 bases and V by 1 base; bases with no gene match: 8. CDR1 is DFQATT and CDR2 is SNEGSKA in the germline V gene (reference sequence). This CDR3 has 16 residues. For the CDR3, the DNA is TGCAGTGCTAGAGTGGCCAGCGGGAGTCGCTCCTACGAGCAGTACTTC. Amino acid sequence: CSARVASGSRSYEQYF.

The chain couples TRBV7-2 to TRBJ2-5, with D perhaps TRBD2 (6 bases). The V gene's germline CDR1 is SGHTA and CDR2 FQGNSA. V was trimmed by 7 bases and J by 11 bases, leaving 23 bases between them. This CDR3 is built from 14 residues. The CDR3 sequence is CASKWAGTRNEQYF. CDR3 coding DNA: TGTGCCAGCAAATGGGCGGGGACGCGGAATGAGCAGTACTTC.

The chain employs TRBV6-2 or TRBV6-3 and TRBJ2-5, with D perhaps matching TRBD2 (6 bases). Germline CDR1 reads MNHEY; CDR2 reads SVGEGT. Trimming left V 9 bases short and J 1 base short, with 15 bases between. This CDR3 has 14 amino acids. The DNA for the CDR3 is TGTGCCAGTCGGTCGCGGGGTATCCAAGAGACCCAGTACTTC. This gives the protein CASRSRGIQETQYF.

Many counts were recorded for this clonotype. CDR3 nucleotides: TGCGCCAGCCATTACGGACGGAGTTCCTCTGGGGCCAACGTCCTGACTTTC. Protein: CASHYGRSSSGANVLTF. The chain recombines TRBV5-1 with TRBJ2-6; D is unclear. Per germline, CDR1 SGHRS and CDR2 YFSETQ. The CDR3 covers 17 residues. Trimming took off 7 bases at V and 0 bases at J, with 17 bases between the two ends.

This clonotype was seen ten or more times. The J gene is TRBJ1-4, the V gene TRBV5-1, with D possibly being TRBD1 (5 bases). The germline gives CDR1 SGHRS, CDR2 YFSETQ. Trimming removed 4 bases at V and 8 bases at J, with 18 bases between. CDR3 size: 15 residues. CDR3 sequence reads: CASSPSDRGSEKLFF. The CDR3 bases are TGCGCCAGCAGCCCCTCCGATCGGGGGAGCGAAAAACTGTTTTTT.

As regards this clonotype: Its ends do not fully match the called genes, so a read error is possible. The chain combines TRBV20-1 with TRBJ2-5; TRBD1 agrees at 11 bases. Germline values: CDR1 DFQATT, CDR2 SNEGSKA (reference sequence). The CDR3 is 15 residues long. CDR3 nucleotide sequence: TGCGGTGCTGTTAACTGGACAGGGGGCTCAGAGACCCAGTACTTC. Protein product: CGAVNWTGGSETQYF.

Regarding this clonotype: An end of the junction does not agree with germline; a read error may underlie this. This sequence joins TRBV19 and TRBJ2-6; D could derive from TRBD1 or TRBD2 (5 bases each). The CDR3 sequence is 12 residues long. Germline V lookup: CDR1 LNHDA, CDR2 SQIVND (reference sequence). This CDR3 is CASSPQGGDAAF. The CDR3 DNA follows: TGTGCCAGTAGTCCCCAGGGTGGGGACGCAGCTTTC.

The genes are TRBV19 and TRBJ1-2; D might be TRBD1 (6 bases). Germline assignment: CDR1 LNHDA and CDR2 SQIVND (reference sequence). V shed 11 bases and J shed 0 bases, with 22 bases lying between them. This CDR3 is built from 16 residues. Here the CDR3 reads CAWSVRSRGANYGYTF. The CDR3 region has the DNA TGTGCCTGGAGTGTACGCTCCAGGGGAGCTAACTATGGCTACACCTTC.

This clonotype was observed many times. The rearrangement joins TRBV7-9 to TRBJ2-7; no firm D call. Germline lookup yields CDR1 SEHNR and CDR2 FQNEAQ (reference sequence). There are 13 residues in the CDR3. V was pared by 10 bases and J by 3 bases, with 16 bases between. Here the CDR3 DNA reads TGTGCCAACTCTGGCGTCCGTGGCTACGAGCAGTACTTC. Translation gives CANSGVRGYEQYF.

Only a few counts were recorded for this clonotype. The chain uses TRBV7-8 and TRBJ2-5; the D gene could be TRBD1 or TRBD2 (5 bases each). Looked up from germline, CDR1 is SGHVS and CDR2 is FQNEAQ. The CDR3 sequence is 15 residues long. The V and J ends lost 1 base and 4 bases respectively, with 13 bases between them. CDR3 DNA: TGTGCCAGCAGCTTAGAGAGAGGGGTAGGAGAGACCCAGTACTTC. It is translated as CASSLERGVGETQYF.

This clonotype was seen ten or more times. The J gene is TRBJ1-2, the V gene TRBV9; TRBD1 is a possible D gene (5 bases). This CDR3 has 15 amino acids. V was pared by 0 bases and J by 4 bases, with 13 bases between. Germline values: CDR1 SGDLS, CDR2 YYNGEE. The CDR3 region is CASSVGSGMFYGYTF. The CDR3 bases are TGTGCCAGCAGCGTAGGTTCAGGGATGTTCTATGGCTACACCTTC.

This clonotype was seen at least ten times. The gene calls are TRBV12-3 or TRBV12-4 and TRBJ1-2; maybe TRBD1 (5 bases). The germline V and J ends were trimmed by 5 bases and 2 bases, with 15 bases remaining between them. There are 15 residues in the CDR3. CDR3: CASSPRDGRNYGYTF. The CDR3 nucleotides read TGTGCCAGCAGTCCCCGGGACGGCAGGAACTATGGCTACACCTTC.